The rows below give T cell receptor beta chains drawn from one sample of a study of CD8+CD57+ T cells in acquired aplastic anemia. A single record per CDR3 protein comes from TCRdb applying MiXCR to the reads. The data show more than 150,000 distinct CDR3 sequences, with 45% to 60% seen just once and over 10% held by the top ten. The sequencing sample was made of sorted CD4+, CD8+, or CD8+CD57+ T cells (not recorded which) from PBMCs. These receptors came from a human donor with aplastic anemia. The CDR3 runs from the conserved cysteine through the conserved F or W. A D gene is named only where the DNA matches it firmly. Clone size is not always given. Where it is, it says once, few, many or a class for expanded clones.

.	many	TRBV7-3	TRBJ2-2	CASSLTSRGELFF	TGTGCCAGCAGCTTAACTAGTCGGGGGGAGCTGTTTTTT
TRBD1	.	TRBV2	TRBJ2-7	CASSTRQGVNHEQYF	TGTGCCAGCAGCACCCGACAGGGAGTTAACCACGAGCAGTACTTC
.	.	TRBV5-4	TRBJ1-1	CASSLMFDLKEAFF	TGTGCCAGCAGCTTGATGTTCGACCTTAAAGAAGCTTTCTTT
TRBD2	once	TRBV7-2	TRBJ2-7	CASSPGGAEQYF	TGTGCCAGCAGCCCCGGGGGGGCCGAGCAGTACTTC
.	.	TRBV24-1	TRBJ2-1	CATSDSRDFYNEQFF	TGTGCCACCAGTGATAGCAGAGACTTCTACAATGAGCAGTTCTTC
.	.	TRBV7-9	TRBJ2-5	CAFDGEGRETQYF	TGTGCCTTCGACGGTGAAGGGCGAGAGACCCAGTACTTC
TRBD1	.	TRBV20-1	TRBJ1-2	CSAGTGTGGYGYTF	TGCAGTGCTGGGACCGGGACAGGGGGCTATGGCTACACCTTC
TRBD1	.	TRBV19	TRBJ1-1	CASIQTGGWNTEAFF	TGTGCCAGTATTCAGACAGGGGGCTGGAACACTGAAGCTTTCTTT
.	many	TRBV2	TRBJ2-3	CASKGGRSTDTQYF	TGTGCCAGCAAGGGGGGCCGGAGCACAGATACGCAGTATTTT
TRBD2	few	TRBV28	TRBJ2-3	CASSFVPGGITQYF	TGTGCCAGCAGTTTTGTTCCGGGGGGAATCACGCAGTATTTT